Below, 24 T cell receptor beta chains from the same sample are listed, as sequenced in a study of cytomegalovirus exposure and HLA in healthy donors. PCR involved 60 Vbeta and 13 Jbeta primers. Only in-frame clones appear in the TCRdb table, and some are missing; sequencing was by immunoSEQ multiplex PCR. The table lists about 190,000 clones, roughly 80% of them singletons, with about 1.8% in the top ten. Sample: PBMCs. The receptors were sampled from a woman between 18 and 30 years old in good health and CMV-seronegative.

The chain combines TRBV7-2 with TRBJ2-5; D possibly corresponds to TRBD2 (5 bases). Trimming removed 4 bases from V and 5 bases from J, with 17 bases in between. CDR3 size: 15 residues. The V gene's germline CDR1 is SGHTA and CDR2 FQGNSA. DNA of the CDR3: TGTGCCAGCAGCTGGGGAGCCTCGGCGTCGGAGACCCAGTACTTC. Translation gives CASSWGASASETQYF.

This sequence joins TRBV6-5 and TRBJ2-7, with a possible D match to TRBD1 (6 bases). The CDR3 contains 13 residues. The ends were cut back, 2 bases at V and 5 bases at J, with 10 bases in the middle. Germline V gene data show CDR1 as MNHEY and CDR2 as SVGAGI. This CDR3 reads CASSYDRSHEQYV. As DNA, the CDR3 is TGTGCCAGCAGTTACGACAGGTCCCACGAGCAGTACGTC.

CDR3 nucleotides: TGTGCCAGCAGGGACGGGGGGAACACAGAGACCCAGTACTTC. It is translated as CASRDGGNTETQYF. The chain combines TRBV28 with TRBJ2-5; 7 bases line up with TRBD2. Germline V CDR1 and CDR2: MDHEN, SYDVKM. The CDR3 sequence is 14 residues long. Germline trimming cut 6 bases from V and 4 bases from J; bases unmatched to any gene: 8.

This clone occurred once. This rearrangement joins TRBV5-8 to TRBJ2-4; D perhaps matches TRBD2 (5 bases). The CDR3 is made up of 14 amino acids. Trimming took off 5 bases at V and 8 bases at J, with 17 bases between the two ends. The germline CDR1 and CDR2 sequences are SGHTS and YDEGEE. CDR3 sequence reads: CASRRRTVGDIQYF. Written as DNA, the CDR3 is TGTGCCAGCAGAAGGAGGACTGTCGGGGACATTCAGTACTTC.

V and J are TRBV10-1 and TRBJ2-1, with 7 bases lining up with TRBD2. J lost 3 bases, V lost 6 bases, and 8 bases had no gene match. Germline V gives CDR1 WNHNN, CDR2 SYGVQD (reference sequence). The CDR3 sequence is 15 residues long. The CDR3 region is CASSLSSGGYNEQFF. The CDR3 DNA follows: TGCGCCAGCAGCCTTTCTAGCGGAGGCTACAATGAGCAGTTCTTC.

V usage is TRBV7-9 and J usage is TRBJ2-1; TRBD1 matches 10 bases. V lost 4 bases and J lost 8; bases outside the gene matches: 8. The CDR3 contains 15 residues. Germline-derived CDR1 and CDR2 are SEHNR and FQNEAQ (reference sequence). CDR3 sequence: CASSSRDRGGDEQFF. CDR3 nucleotides: TGTGCCAGCAGCTCCCGGGACAGGGGAGGGGATGAGCAGTTCTTC.

This clone was seen just once. The CDR3: CAWSSPGIQYF. Here the CDR3 DNA reads TGTGCCTGGAGTTCTCCCGGGATCCAGTACTTC. This chain uses TRBV30 with TRBJ2-7, with D maybe TRBD2 (5 bases). This CDR3 region has 11 residues. Germline-derived CDR1 and CDR2 are GTSNPN and SVGIG (reference sequence). Trimming removed 2 bases from V and 10 bases from J, with 12 bases in between.

This chain joins TRBV5-4 and TRBJ2-3; D may be TRBD2 (6 bases). V dropped 3 bases and J dropped 4 bases, with 12 bases sitting between them. The CDR3 contains 14 residues. Germline CDR1 reads SGHNT; CDR2 reads YYREEE (reference sequence). The CDR3 sequence: CASSSDYGADTQYF. The CDR3 DNA follows: TGTGCCAGCAGCTCGGACTATGGGGCAGATACGCAGTATTTT.

The rearrangement joins TRBV7-8 to TRBJ1-3, with 8 bases aligning to TRBD1. CDR1 is SGHVS and CDR2 is FQNEAQ in the germline V gene. The CDR3 is 16 amino acids. J gave up 4 bases and V 5 bases, and 10 bases lay outside the gene matches. In nucleotides, the CDR3 is TGTGCCAGCAGCGCCGGACAGGGAGCAGACGGAAACACCATATATTTT. Its translation is CASSAGQGADGNTIYF.

The chain's CDR3 is CASRVGRGSGNTIYF. For the CDR3, the DNA is TGTGCCAGCAGGGTCGGACGGGGCTCTGGAAACACCATATATTTT. This chain connects TRBV6-1 to TRBJ1-3; D call uncertain. This CDR3 has 15 residues. Trimming pared 6 bases from V and 0 bases from J, leaving 12 bases between. Germline CDR1 MNHNS, CDR2 SASEGT.

This clone was picked up one time. The gene calls are TRBV10-1 and TRBJ2-1, with TRBD2 matching 12 bases. CDR3 size: 15 residues. Germline CDR1 WNHNN, CDR2 SYGVQD (reference sequence). V trimming: 6 bases; J trimming: 4 bases; junction bases outside the gene matches: 4. CDR3 nucleotide sequence: TGCGCCAGCAGCCCTAGCGGGGGGGGTTACAATGAGCAGTTCTTC. Protein sequence: CASSPSGGGYNEQFF.

The rearrangement links TRBV27 to TRBJ2-2; TRBD1 might be the D (5 bases). The CDR3 runs 13 residues. The V gene's germline CDR1 is MNHEY and CDR2 SMNVEV (reference sequence). The V end was cut by 5 bases, the J end by 3 bases, with 7 bases between. As DNA, the CDR3 is TGTGCCAGCAGTCCAGGGTACACCGGGGAGCTGTTTTTT. Translated, it gives CASSPGYTGELFF.

Notes on this clone: Lacking the conserved final phenylalanine or tryptophan, this CDR3 likely reflects a read error. This chain links TRBV11-3 with TRBJ1-2; D gene unclear. The CDR3 is made up of 14 amino acids. CDR1 is SGHNT and CDR2 is YENEEA in the germline V gene. The V and J ends lost 0 bases and 6 bases respectively, with 11 bases between them. CDR3 protein: CASSLDRGLDGYTL. CDR3 nucleotide sequence: TGTGCCAGCAGCTTAGATCGGGGTTTGGATGGCTACACCCTC.

The chain couples TRBV11-3 to TRBJ2-7, with 8 bases aligning to TRBD1. CDR1 SGHNT and CDR2 YENEEA come from the germline V gene. V dropped 2 bases and J dropped 4; count of bases not matched to a gene: 7. There are 15 residues in the CDR3. The DNA of the CDR3 is TGTGCCAGCAGCTTATCCCAGACAGGGGATTACGAGCAGTACTTC. The encoded protein is CASSLSQTGDYEQYF.

This CDR3 reads CAWTHRWNTEAFF. The DNA for the CDR3 is TGTGCCTGGACTCACAGGTGGAACACTGAAGCTTTCTTT. V usage is TRBV30 and J usage is TRBJ1-1; a possible D gene is TRBD1 (5 bases). This CDR3 comprises 13 residues. Trimming removed 4 bases at V and 1 base at J, with 10 bases between. Germline V lookup: CDR1 GTSNPN, CDR2 SVGIG (reference sequence).

V and J are TRBV25-1 and TRBJ1-3; no clear D. Trimming cost V 3 bases and J 0 bases, with 9 bases left between them. This CDR3 is 15 amino acids long. The germline V gene encodes CDR1 MGHDK and CDR2 SYGVNS. Here the CDR3 DNA reads TGTGCCAGCAGTGAGGACTTACACTCTGGAAACACCATATATTTT. Translating gives CASSEDLHSGNTIYF.

This clone showed up just a few times. The chain employs TRBV28 and TRBJ2-7, with D maybe TRBD2 (6 bases). CDR1 is MDHEN, CDR2 SYDVKM, per germline. This CDR3 spans 15 amino acids. The germline V and J ends were trimmed by 3 bases and 1 base, with 13 bases remaining between them. The CDR3 region has the DNA TGTGCCAGCAGTTTTGGCGGGATAAGTTCCTACGAGCAGTACTTC. As protein: CASSFGGISSYEQYF.

The chain is built from TRBV4-3 and TRBJ2-1; 13 bases line up with TRBD2. J was trimmed by 1 base and V by 0 bases; bases with no gene match: 6. The CDR3 consists of 19 residues. In germline, CDR1 is LGHNA, CDR2 YSLEER. The CDR3 nucleotides are TGCGCCAGCAGCCAAGAGAGGACTAGCGGGAGAAGGTCCTACAATGAGCAGTTCTTC. Its protein product is CASSQERTSGRRSYNEQFF.

The count of this clone is one. The conserved closing phenylalanine or tryptophan is absent in this CDR3, likely reflecting a read error. This chain joins TRBV10-3 and TRBJ2-7, with TRBD2 matching 14 bases. J lost 4 bases, V lost 4 bases, and 6 bases had no gene match. The length of the CDR3 is 16 residues. Germline-derived CDR1 and CDR2 are ENHRY and SYGVKD. The CDR3: CAISGGTSGRNYEQYL. The CDR3 DNA reads as TGTGCCATCAGTGGGGGGACTAGCGGGAGAAATTACGAGCAGTACCTC.

The rearrangement uses TRBV6-1 and TRBJ1-5, with 7 bases aligning to TRBD1. V shed 6 bases, J shed 9 bases, and the junction held 11 bases outside the gene matches. The CDR3 is 14 amino acids. CDR1 and CDR2 (germline): MNHNS, SASEGT. CDR3 residues: CASSVHRGRLPQHF. In nucleotides, the CDR3 is TGTGCCAGCAGCGTCCACAGGGGAAGATTGCCCCAGCATTTT.

The rearrangement uses TRBV30 and TRBJ1-5; 9 bases agree with TRBD1. Looked up from germline, CDR1 is GTSNPN and CDR2 is SVGIG (reference sequence). The V and J ends lost 5 bases and 0 bases, in that order; junction bases with no gene match: 2. CDR3 length: 14 residues. The CDR3 DNA sequence: TGTGCCTGGGTGGGACAGGGTAGCAATCAGCCCCAGCATTTT. It translates to CAWVGQGSNQPQHF.

The rearrangement links TRBV2 to TRBJ2-1; 8 nucleotides align to TRBD2. Losses at the gene ends were 5 bases for V and 7 bases for J; bases not matched to a gene: 10. This CDR3 has 15 amino acids. CDR1 and CDR2 from the germline V gene are SNHLY and FYNNEI. In DNA, the CDR3 is TGTGCCAGCAGTCCACTAGCGGTCTCGCGTAATGAGCAGTTCTTC. Its translation: CASSPLAVSRNEQFF.

The chain combines TRBV19 with TRBJ2-4; maybe TRBD2 (6 bases). The CDR3 contains 11 residues. The V gene's germline CDR1 is LNHDA and CDR2 SQIVND (reference sequence). The V gene lost 1 base and the J gene lost 15 bases, with 10 bases spanning the gap. The CDR3 loop is CASSIGWRGYF. CDR3 nucleotides: TGTGCCAGTAGTATAGGTTGGCGGGGGTACTTC.

This clone was seen a handful of times. The CDR3 loop is CASSFRLAGVRETQYF. The CDR3 DNA reads as TGTGCCAGCAGCTTCCGACTAGCGGGAGTCCGAGAGACCCAGTACTTC. The chain is built from TRBV7-2 and TRBJ2-5, with 12 positions matching TRBD2. The germline V gene has CDR1 SGHTA and CDR2 FQGNSA. J gave up 4 bases and V 3 bases, and 6 bases lay outside the gene matches. This CDR3 contains 16 residues.